This TCR beta chain was profiled in a study of blood T cell repertoires in COVID-19. Study as a whole: Samples representing acute and convalescent COVID-19 were sourced from the United States, Italy and Spain.

Germline V lookup: CDR1 LNHNV, CDR2 YYDKDF (reference sequence). CDR3 length equals 15 residues. V gave up 5 bases and J gave up 11 bases; unmatched junction bases: 10. Here immunoSEQ multiplex PCR was the method, and the copy in TCRdb shows in-frame clones only, minus some. The repertoire holds approximately 100,000 clones, with 70% to 90% as singletons. This clone was observed a single time. One Seattle source followed patients from active infection through their disease course. The TCR originated in a human donor with COVID-19, enrolled during active disease. The donor label of this sample is uncertain. The rearrangement joins TRBV15 to TRBJ1-6; TRBD1 agrees at 9 bases. Material for sequencing was peripheral blood. In DNA, the CDR3 is TGTGCCACCAGCTCCTGGACAGGGGTTCCTGCACCCCTCCACTTT. Translated, it gives CATSSWTGVPAPLHF.